The 25 T cell receptor beta chains in this list originate from one sample, sequenced in a study of PD-L1 blockade in urothelial cancer. The protocol was immunoSEQ multiplex PCR, while the TCRdb copy is restricted to in-frame clones and leaves out a portion. The table has just under 65,000 clones, approximately 78% seen once; the top ten hold roughly 1.6%. The time point denotes: pretreatment peripheral blood. Sequenced material: PBMCs, taken around atezolizumab (anti-PD-L1) treatment. The receptor set was obtained from a man between 65 and 79 years old with urothelial cancer.

This clone was observed once. The chain combines TRBV18 with TRBJ2-3, with a tentative D call TRBD2 (5 bases). The CDR3 has 14 residues. The V gene's germline CDR1 is KGHSH and CDR2 LQKENI. The V end was cut by 2 bases, the J end by 6 bases, with 12 bases between. CDR3: CASSPSGNRDTQYF. The CDR3 nucleotides are TGTGCCAGCTCACCATCGGGAAATAGGGATACGCAGTATTTT.

This chain joins TRBV10-3 and TRBJ2-7; 7 nucleotides align to TRBD2. Germline V gives CDR1 ENHRY, CDR2 SYGVKD. The junction had 6 bases not matched to a gene; V was cut back by 4 bases and J by 0 bases. This CDR3 has 15 residues. The CDR3 bases are TGTGCCATCAGTGTGGGAGGGCGGGGCTCCTACGAGCAGTACTTC. Translating gives CAISVGGRGSYEQYF.

This clone was observed a handful of times. The rearrangement uses TRBV9 and TRBJ2-3; tentatively, D is TRBD1 (5 bases). With 2 bases removed from V and 3 bases from J, the gap between germline ends came to 7 bases. Germline-derived CDR1 and CDR2 are SGDLS and YYNGEE. The CDR3 runs 13 residues. CDR3 coding DNA: TGTGCCAGCAGCGTTCCAGGGACAGATACGCAGTATTTT. It yields the protein CASSVPGTDTQYF.

This rearrangement joins TRBV5-1 to TRBJ2-7; 8 nucleotides agree with TRBD2. The V gene's germline CDR1 is SGHRS and CDR2 YFSETQ. CDR3 length: 16 amino acids. With 4 bases clipped from V and 2 bases from J, the junction kept 11 bases outside the gene matches. The chain's CDR3 is CASSSLIAGPTYEQYF. For the CDR3, the DNA is TGCGCCAGCAGCAGCTTGATAGCGGGACCGACCTACGAGCAGTACTTC. The variable domain in full, completed from reference TRBV5-1 and TRBJ2-7, reads KAGVTQTPRYLIKTRGQQVTLSCSPISGHRSVSWYQQTPGQGLQFLFEYFSETQRNKGNFPGRFSGRQFSNSRSEMNVSTLELGDSALYLCASSSLIAGPTYEQYFGPGTRLTVT.

This chain uses TRBV9 with TRBJ1-5, with TRBD1 identical over 8 bases. J lost 7 bases, V lost 0 bases, and 6 bases had no gene match. The germline V gene encodes CDR1 SGDLS and CDR2 YYNGEE. The CDR3 loop spans 15 amino acids. The chain's CDR3 is CASSVDGTGLQPQHF. CDR3 coding DNA: TGTGCCAGCAGCGTAGATGGGACAGGTCTACAGCCCCAGCATTTT.

The rearrangement links TRBV9 to TRBJ2-7, with a weak D call TRBD1 (5 bases). Germline V gene lookup returns CDR1 SGDLS and CDR2 YYNGEE. This CDR3 is built from 15 residues. Trimming stripped 0 bases from V and 2 bases from J, with 12 bases between. CDR3 sequence reads: CASSVGSQGPYEQYF. The CDR3 nucleotides are TGTGCCAGCAGCGTAGGATCGCAGGGCCCCTACGAGCAGTACTTC.

The rearrangement links TRBV27 to TRBJ2-7, with 7 bases fitting TRBD1. Looked up from germline, CDR1 is MNHEY and CDR2 is SMNVEV (reference sequence). The CDR3 contains 16 residues. Trimming cost V 3 bases and J 5 bases; bases outside gene matches: 13. In DNA, the CDR3 is TGTGCCAGCAGTTTCCCGACCTTTGACAGGGTGCACGAGCAGTACTTC. Its protein is CASSFPTFDRVHEQYF.

This chain uses TRBV7-3 with TRBJ2-1, with D perhaps matching TRBD1 (5 bases). Trimming left V 2 bases short and J 9 bases short, with 5 bases between. Germline V gene data show CDR1 as SGHTA and CDR2 as FQGTGA. The CDR3 spans 11 residues. The CDR3 here is CASSLQGEQFF. The CDR3 nucleotides are TGTGCCAGCAGCTTACAGGGTGAGCAGTTCTTC. Full variable domain (rest looked up from reference TRBV7-3 and TRBJ2-1): GAGVSQTPSNKVTEKGKYVELRCDPISGHTALYWYRQSLGQGPEFLIYFQGTGAADDSGLPNDRFFAVRPEGSVSTLKIQRTERGDSAVYLCASSLQGEQFFGPGTRLTVL.

The V call is TRBV5-5, the J call TRBJ1-2; weak D call: TRBD1 (5 bases). V was cut by 4 bases and J by 2 bases, with 9 bases left in between. Germline lookup yields CDR1 SGHKS and CDR2 YYEKEE (reference sequence). The CDR3 spans 13 residues. CDR3 sequence (DNA): TGTGCCAGCAGCCTGGACAAGAACTATGGCTACACCTTC. Amino acids: CASSLDKNYGYTF.

This clone has just one count. The sample contains more than one DNA sequence encoding this CDR3. CDR3 nucleotides: TGTGCCAGCAGCTTGAAGGGAGAAGATACGCAGTATTTT. It yields the protein CASSLKGEDTQYF. The chain uses TRBV5-6 and TRBJ2-3, with TRBD2 as a possible D gene (5 bases). V shed 1 base and J shed 5 bases, with 8 bases lying between them. The germline V gene has CDR1 SGHDT and CDR2 YYEEEE. The CDR3 extends over 13 amino acids.

The table lists this clone with a count of one. The rearrangement uses TRBV6-1 and TRBJ1-1, with 7 bases identical to TRBD1. Looked up from germline, CDR1 is MNHNS and CDR2 is SASEGT. The CDR3 spans 15 residues. The trim removed 5 bases at V and 4 bases at J, leaving 10 bases unmatched. The CDR3 here is CASSFRDSLSTEAFF. The CDR3 DNA reads TGTGCCAGCAGTTTCCGGGACAGTCTTAGCACTGAAGCTTTCTTT.

J is TRBJ2-2 and V is TRBV18, with 8 bases identical to TRBD2. V was clipped by 1 base and J by 4 bases; unmatched bases: 8. This CDR3 comprises 17 residues. Germline V gene data show CDR1 as KGHSH and CDR2 as LQKENI. The CDR3 here is CASSPRSGSEGTGELFF. The CDR3 region has the DNA TGTGCCAGCTCACCACGAAGCGGGAGCGAGGGCACCGGGGAGCTGTTTTTT.

CDR3 protein: CASSPQPPGQGQYEQYF. The CDR3 bases are TGTGCCAGCAGCCCCCAACCCCCTGGACAGGGACAGTACGAGCAGTACTTC. The rearrangement joins TRBV11-2 to TRBJ2-7, with TRBD1 matching 8 bases. Germline CDR1 SGHAT, CDR2 FQNNGV. V lost 5 bases to trimming and J lost 4 bases; unmatched junction nucleotides: 16. The CDR3 runs to 17 residues.

This clone was seen just once. The V gene is TRBV6-5, the J gene TRBJ2-1; 14 bases are shared with TRBD2. The CDR3 spans 15 residues. The germline CDR1 and CDR2 sequences are MNHEY and SVGAGI. V lost 6 bases and J lost 9; bases outside the gene matches: 7. This chain's CDR3 is CASRLGTSGSGEQFF. CDR3 coding DNA: TGTGCCAGCAGACTTGGGACTAGCGGGAGTGGTGAGCAGTTCTTC.

Sample share makes this clone medium-sized. The J gene is TRBJ1-5, the V gene TRBV19; a possible D gene is TRBD1 (5 bases). V dropped 7 bases and J dropped 2 bases, with 9 bases sitting between them. Germline V gene data show CDR1 as LNHDA and CDR2 as SQIVND (reference sequence). This CDR3 comprises 13 residues. The CDR3, as DNA: TGTGCCAGTAACAGGCAGGGCAATCAGCCCCAGCATTTT. The encoded protein is CASNRQGNQPQHF.

The chain combines TRBV19 with TRBJ2-7; 9 bases are a match to TRBD2. In germline, CDR1 is LNHDA, CDR2 SQIVND (reference sequence). This CDR3 has 15 residues. The J segment lost 0 bases and the V segment lost 5 bases, leaving 5 bases of the junction unmatched. Here the CDR3 DNA reads TGTGCCAGTAGTTTAAGTAGCGGGAGCTCCTACGAGCAGTACTTC. This codes for CASSLSSGSSYEQYF.

This CDR3 is CASSISTSSYEQYF. The CDR3 nucleotides are TGTGCCAGTAGTATAAGTACGAGCTCCTACGAGCAGTACTTC. The chain joins TRBV19 to TRBJ2-7, with D unclear. Germline CDR1 reads LNHDA; CDR2 reads SQIVND (reference sequence). V dropped 2 bases and J dropped 0 bases, with 8 bases sitting between them. The CDR3 spans 14 residues.

The V call is TRBV5-1, the J call TRBJ2-2; D perhaps matches TRBD2 (5 bases). The V gene lost 9 bases and the J gene lost 7 bases, with 13 bases spanning the gap. This CDR3 has 12 residues. Germline V lookup: CDR1 SGHRS, CDR2 YFSETQ. The CDR3: CATSSAGGELFF. As DNA, the CDR3 is TGCGCCACCTCGTCGGCGGGCGGGGAGCTGTTTTTT.

The J gene is TRBJ2-7, the V gene TRBV30; the D gene is possibly TRBD1 (6 bases). The germline V gene has CDR1 GTSNPN and CDR2 SVGIG (reference sequence). The CDR3 is made up of 15 amino acids. The V end was cut by 3 bases, the J end by 1 base, with 16 bases between. Written as DNA, the CDR3 is TGTGCCTGGAGCGCAGGGCAGGGGATTTCCTACGAGCAGTACTTC. Translation gives CAWSAGQGISYEQYF.

This chain uses TRBV18 with TRBJ2-5; 7 bases are shared with TRBD1. Germline CDR1 reads KGHSH; CDR2 reads LQKENI. The V and J ends lost 6 bases and 3 bases, in that order; junction bases with no gene match: 1. This CDR3 is 12 amino acids long. The CDR3 DNA reads TGTGCCAGCTCCACAGGGGAAGAGACCCAGTACTTC. This sequence encodes CASSTGEETQYF.

The chain combines TRBV7-3 with TRBJ1-1, with a possible D match to TRBD1 (5 bases). From germline, CDR1 is SGHTA and CDR2 FQGTGA. The length of the CDR3 is 15 residues. Trimming pared 2 bases from V and 4 bases from J, leaving 14 bases between. The DNA for the CDR3 is TGTGCCAGCAGCTTACAGGGAGGGTGGAGCACTGAAGCTTTCTTT. Translation gives CASSLQGGWSTEAFF.

The rearrangement joins TRBV10-3 to TRBJ2-1; 9 bases agree with TRBD2. Germline CDR1 and CDR2: ENHRY and SYGVKD. J was trimmed by 0 bases and V by 6 bases; bases with no gene match: 6. The CDR3 extends over 16 amino acids. CDR3 nucleotides: TGTGCCATCAGGGCGACTAGCGGAAGCTCCTACAATGAGCAGTTCTTC. Amino acids: CAIRATSGSSYNEQFF.

CDR3 in amino acids: CASSRLASIDEQFF. CDR3 DNA: TGCGCCAGCAGCCGACTAGCGAGTATCGATGAGCAGTTCTTC. This chain connects TRBV4-3 to TRBJ2-1; 8 bases are shared with TRBD2. Per germline, CDR1 LGHNA and CDR2 YSLEER. The J segment lost 8 bases and the V segment lost 4 bases, leaving 7 bases of the junction unmatched. CDR3 size: 14 residues.

The CDR3 nucleotides read TGTGCCAGCAGCTTCGTTCAGCCCCAGCATTTT. It encodes CASSFVQPQHF. This rearrangement joins TRBV11-3 to TRBJ1-5; D call uncertain. The CDR3 is 11 amino acids. Germline V gene data show CDR1 as SGHNT and CDR2 as YENEEA. The V gene lost 3 bases and the J gene lost 6 bases, with 3 bases spanning the gap.

This chain joins TRBV30 and TRBJ1-2, with TRBD1 as a possible D gene (5 bases). The CDR3 length is 14 residues. Trimming removed 0 bases at V and 4 bases at J, with 12 bases between. Germline CDR1 and CDR2: GTSNPN and SVGIG (reference sequence). The CDR3 nucleotides are TGTGCCTGGAGTGTAAAAGGGGATTCCTATGGCTACACCTTC. Translating it yields CAWSVKGDSYGYTF.